The present T cell receptor (beta chain) was sequenced within a study of OX40 agonist ivuxolimab in advanced cancers. Across the whole study: Hepatocellular carcinoma, melanoma, renal cell or head and neck cancer occurred in dose-escalation patients.

The assay was immunoSEQ multiplex PCR, and TCRdb's table has in-frame clones only and misses some. The repertoire has some 19,000 clones, around 77% of them found once; the top ten carry approximately 25%. The length of the CDR3 is 17 residues. V dropped 1 base and J dropped 3 bases, with 16 bases sitting between them. The germline CDR1 and CDR2 sequences are LGHNA and YSLEER. The chain carries TRBV4-3 and TRBJ1-3; no firm D call. The sequence was obtained from an adult with an advanced solid tumor such as melanoma, head and neck, liver or kidney cancer. Sample: CD4+ or CD8+ T cells sorted from blood, taken in a trial of the OX40 agonist ivuxolimab. CDR3 region: CASSQVNGVFFGNTIYF. The CDR3 coding sequence is TGCGCCAGCAGCCAAGTCAACGGGGTTTTCTTTGGAAACACCATATATTTT.